Each of the 2 T cell receptor beta chains below was sequenced from the same sample in a study of blood T cell repertoires in COVID-19 (TCRdb year 2020). Libraries came from the immunoSEQ multiplex PCR assay. Not all clones reach the TCRdb copy of this immuneACCESS table, which keeps in-frame sequences only. Checked studies attribute under half of the gap to unresolved V genes and leave the rest unexplained. The sample table contains fewer than 250,000 clones; only one count was recorded for approximately 86% of them. The ten largest clones capture around 4% of the sample. Sequenced sample: PBMCs or T cells enriched from blood (not recorded which). These receptors all stem from a middle-aged woman with acute COVID-19.

V and J are TRBV24-1 and TRBJ2-5; D possibly corresponds to TRBD2 (5 bases). This CDR3 is built from 17 residues. Germline V lookup: CDR1 KGHDR, CDR2 SFDVKD. Between the trimmed V and J ends, which lost 2 bases and 0 bases, there was a span of 15 bases. The CDR3 coding sequence is TGTGCCACCAGTGATTGGTCGAGCGGTGGGTACCAAGAGACCCAGTACTTC. This translates into CATSDWSSGGYQETQYF.

This sequence joins TRBV7-8 and TRBJ1-2; possible D gene TRBD1, 6 bases. V was trimmed by 4 bases and J by 4 bases, leaving 13 bases between them. Germline V gene data show CDR1 as SGHVS and CDR2 as FQNEAQ. This CDR3 is built from 14 residues. CDR3 region: CASSSQGMGYGYTF. CDR3 nucleotide sequence: TGTGCCAGCAGCTCACAGGGAATGGGCTATGGCTACACCTTC.